This TCR beta chain was sequenced for a study of blood T cell repertoires in COVID-19. On the study more broadly: The origin of the acute and convalescent COVID-19 samples was the United States, Italy and Spain. T cells, B-cell-depleted T cells, or PBMCs provided the cDNA or gDNA that served as material.

The authors' processing: Estimation of nucleated cell counts was performed using reference gene primer amplification. The assay was immunoSEQ multiplex PCR, and TCRdb's table has in-frame clones only and misses some. The V and J calls and the clone size are those of that table, but D and trimming were determined from the DNA. The sample yields 200,000 to 250,000 clones, around nine tenths seen once. Trimming at V came to 5 bases and at J to 7 bases, leaving 6 bases not matched to a gene. In germline, CDR1 is MNHEY, CDR2 SVGAGI. The CDR3 consists of 13 residues. The chain carries TRBV6-5 and TRBJ2-5, with TRBD1 matching over 8 bases. The clonotype comes from a woman aged 60-70 years with acute or convalescent COVID-19. The material sequenced was peripheral blood. CDR3 in DNA: TGTGCCAGCAGTATGACAGGGGAAACGACCCAGTACTTC. Protein product: CASSMTGETTQYF.